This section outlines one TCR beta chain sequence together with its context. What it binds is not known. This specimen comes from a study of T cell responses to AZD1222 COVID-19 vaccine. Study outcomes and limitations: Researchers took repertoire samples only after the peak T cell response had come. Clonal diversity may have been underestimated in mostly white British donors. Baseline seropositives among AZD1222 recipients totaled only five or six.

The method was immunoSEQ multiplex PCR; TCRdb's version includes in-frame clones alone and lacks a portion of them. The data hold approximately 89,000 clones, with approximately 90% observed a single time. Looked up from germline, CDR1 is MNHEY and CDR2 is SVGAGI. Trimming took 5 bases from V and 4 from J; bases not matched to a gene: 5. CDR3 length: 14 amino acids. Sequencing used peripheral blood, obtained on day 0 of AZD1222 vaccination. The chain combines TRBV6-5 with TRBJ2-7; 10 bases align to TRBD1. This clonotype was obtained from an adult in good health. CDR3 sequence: CASSQTGGWYEQYF. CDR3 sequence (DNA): TGTGCCAGCAGTCAGACAGGGGGCTGGTACGAGCAGTACTTC.